This T cell receptor beta chain was sequenced for a study of T cell repertoires in cytomegalovirus infection. V was trimmed by 0 bases and J by 7 bases, leaving 9 bases between them. Germline V CDR1 and CDR2: MGHRA, YSYEKL. This CDR3 region has 13 residues. TCRdb analysed the reads with MiXCR anew, one entry per CDR3 protein. This sample yields fewer than 550,000 distinct CDR3 sequences, of which 16% are seen a single time; under 30% belongs to the top ten. At least ten counts were recorded for this clonotype. The origin of this receptor is a human donor in good health (CMV status not recorded). Some clones in this sample may be carry-over from other donors' samples. The material sequenced was CD8+ T cells from PBMCs. This chain links TRBV4-1 with TRBJ1-1; no clear D. CDR3 coding DNA: TGCGCCAGCAGCCAAGATGGTCGGGGTGAAGCTTTCTTT. It yields the protein CASSQDGRGEAFF.